There are a few counts of the clone carrying this T cell receptor (beta chain). Its antigen is undetermined. The sample is drawn from a study of blood T cells in healthy people across ages. The study, taken as a whole, reports: There were more naive CD4+ cells and higher diversity in long-lived donors than in aged donors.

Primed by a sample-barcoded 5' primer and a J-beta primer mix, a second PCR proceeded for 7 to 11 cycles. MiXCR, applied by TCRdb to the 5' RACE reads, yields one record per CDR3 protein. The profile shows over 600,000 distinct CDR3 sequences, around three fifths of them singletons. The germline V gene has CDR1 LNHNV and CDR2 YYDKDF (reference sequence). Losses at the gene ends were 4 bases for V and 2 bases for J; bases not matched to a gene: 7. This CDR3 contains 17 residues. This clonotype originated in a man aged 35 to 55 in good health. The V call is TRBV15, the J call TRBJ2-3; 12 bases are shared with TRBD2. The specimen sequenced was blood. CDR3: CATSTRLAGDYTDTQYF. The CDR3 region has the DNA TGTGCCACCAGCACCCGACTAGCGGGGGACTACACAGATACGCAGTATTTT. Based on the CDR3 plus reference TRBV15 and TRBJ2-3, the full variable domain is DAMVIQNPRYQVTQFGKPVTLSCSQTLNHNVMYWYQQKSSQAPKLLFHYYDKDFNNEADTPDNFQSRRPNTSFCFLDIRSPGLGDTAMYLCATSTRLAGDYTDTQYFGPGTRLTVL.